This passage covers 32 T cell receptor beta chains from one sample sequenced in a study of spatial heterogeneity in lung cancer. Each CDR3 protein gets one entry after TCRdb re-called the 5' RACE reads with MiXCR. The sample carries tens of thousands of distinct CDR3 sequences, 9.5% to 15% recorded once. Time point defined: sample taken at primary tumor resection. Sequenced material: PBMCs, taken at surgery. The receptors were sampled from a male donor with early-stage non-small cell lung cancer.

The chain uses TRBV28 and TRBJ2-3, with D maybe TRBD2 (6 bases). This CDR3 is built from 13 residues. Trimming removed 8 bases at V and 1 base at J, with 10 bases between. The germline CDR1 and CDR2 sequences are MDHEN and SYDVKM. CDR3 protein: CASGGPGTDTQYF. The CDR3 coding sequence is TGTGCCAGCGGAGGGCCGGGCACAGATACGCAGTATTTT.

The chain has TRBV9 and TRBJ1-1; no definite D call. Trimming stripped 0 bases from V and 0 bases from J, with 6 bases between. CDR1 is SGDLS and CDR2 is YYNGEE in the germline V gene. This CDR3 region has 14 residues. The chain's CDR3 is CASSVASMNTEAFF. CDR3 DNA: TGTGCCAGCAGCGTAGCTAGCATGAACACTGAAGCTTTCTTT. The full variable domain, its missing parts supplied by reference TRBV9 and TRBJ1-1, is DSGVTQTPKHLITATGQRVTLRCSPRSGDLSVYWYQQSLDQGLQFLIQYYNGEERAKGNILERFSAQQFPDLHSELNLSSLELGDSALYFCASSVASMNTEAFFGQGTRLTVV.

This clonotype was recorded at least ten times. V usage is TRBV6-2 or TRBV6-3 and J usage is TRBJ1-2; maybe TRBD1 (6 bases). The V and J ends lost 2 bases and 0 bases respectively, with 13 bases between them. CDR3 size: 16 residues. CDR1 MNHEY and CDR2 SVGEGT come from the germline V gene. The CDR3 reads CASSYGRDTSNYGYTF. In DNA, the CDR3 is TGTGCCAGCAGTTACGGGAGGGACACATCTAACTATGGCTACACCTTC.

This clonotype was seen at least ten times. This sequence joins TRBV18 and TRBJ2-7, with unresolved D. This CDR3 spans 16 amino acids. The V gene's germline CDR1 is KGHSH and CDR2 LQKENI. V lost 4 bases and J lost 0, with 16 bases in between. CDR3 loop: CASSLQGSRSSYEQYF. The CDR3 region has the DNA TGTGCCAGCTCACTACAAGGCTCCAGAAGCTCCTACGAGCAGTACTTC.

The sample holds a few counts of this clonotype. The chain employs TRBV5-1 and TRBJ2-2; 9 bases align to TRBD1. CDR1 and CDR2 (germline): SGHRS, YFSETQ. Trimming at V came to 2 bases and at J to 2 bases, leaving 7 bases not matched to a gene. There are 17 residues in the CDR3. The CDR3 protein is CASSFTPGQGNTGELFF. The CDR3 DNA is TGCGCCAGCAGCTTTACGCCGGGACAGGGTAACACCGGGGAGCTGTTTTTT.

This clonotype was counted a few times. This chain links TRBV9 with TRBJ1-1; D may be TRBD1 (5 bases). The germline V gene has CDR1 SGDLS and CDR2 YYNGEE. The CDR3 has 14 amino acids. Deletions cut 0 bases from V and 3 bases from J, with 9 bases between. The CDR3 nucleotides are TGTGCCAGCAGCGTAGCGGCCAGGGACACTGAAGCTTTCTTT. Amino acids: CASSVAARDTEAFF.

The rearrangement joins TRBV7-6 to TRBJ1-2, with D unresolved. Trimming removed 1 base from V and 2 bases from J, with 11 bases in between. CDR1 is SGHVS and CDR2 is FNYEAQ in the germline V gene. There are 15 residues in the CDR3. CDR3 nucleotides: TGTGCCAGCAGCTTAGGCATCGAGGCGAACTATGGCTACACCTTC. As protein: CASSLGIEANYGYTF. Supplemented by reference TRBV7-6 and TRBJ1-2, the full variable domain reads GAGVSQSPRYKVTKRGQDVALRCDPISGHVSLYWYRQALGQGPEFLTYFNYEAQQDKSGLPNDRFSAERPEGSISTLTIQRTEQRDSAMYRCASSLGIEANYGYTFGSGTRLTVV.

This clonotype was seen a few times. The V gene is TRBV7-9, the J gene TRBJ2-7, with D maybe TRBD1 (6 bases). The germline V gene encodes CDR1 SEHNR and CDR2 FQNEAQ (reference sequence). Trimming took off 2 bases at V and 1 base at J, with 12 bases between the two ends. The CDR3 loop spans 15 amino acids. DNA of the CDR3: TGTGCCAGCAGCTTACCCGGACAGCCATCCTACGAGCAGTACTTC. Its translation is CASSLPGQPSYEQYF.

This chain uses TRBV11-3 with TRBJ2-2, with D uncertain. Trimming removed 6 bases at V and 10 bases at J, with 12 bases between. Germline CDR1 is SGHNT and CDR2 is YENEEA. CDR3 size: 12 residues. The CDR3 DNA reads TGTGCCAGCAGAAACCCCGAGACGGAGCTGTTTTTT. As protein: CASRNPETELFF.

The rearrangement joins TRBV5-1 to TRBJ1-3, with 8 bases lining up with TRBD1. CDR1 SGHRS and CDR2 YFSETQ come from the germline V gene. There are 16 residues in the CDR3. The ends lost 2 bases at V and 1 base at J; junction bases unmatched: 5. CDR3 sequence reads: CASSLTGGMSGNTIYF. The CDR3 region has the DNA TGCGCCAGCAGCTTAACAGGGGGAATGTCTGGAAACACCATATATTTT.

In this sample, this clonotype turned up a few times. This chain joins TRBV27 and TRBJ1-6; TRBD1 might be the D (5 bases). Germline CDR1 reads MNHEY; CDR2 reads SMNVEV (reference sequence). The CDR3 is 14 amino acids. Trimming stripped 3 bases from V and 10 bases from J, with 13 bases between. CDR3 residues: CASSLVGGQSPLHF. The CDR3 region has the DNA TGTGCCAGCAGTTTGGTGGGGGGTCAGTCACCCCTCCACTTT.

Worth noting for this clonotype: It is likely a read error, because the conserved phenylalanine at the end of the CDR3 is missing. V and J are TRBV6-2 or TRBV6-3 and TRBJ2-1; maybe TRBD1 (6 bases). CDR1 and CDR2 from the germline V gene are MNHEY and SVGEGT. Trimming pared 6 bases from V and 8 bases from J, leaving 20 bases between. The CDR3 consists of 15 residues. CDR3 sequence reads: CASSQGLVGTHEQFL. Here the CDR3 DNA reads TGTGCCAGCAGCCAGGGGCTAGTCGGGACGCATGAGCAGTTCCTC.

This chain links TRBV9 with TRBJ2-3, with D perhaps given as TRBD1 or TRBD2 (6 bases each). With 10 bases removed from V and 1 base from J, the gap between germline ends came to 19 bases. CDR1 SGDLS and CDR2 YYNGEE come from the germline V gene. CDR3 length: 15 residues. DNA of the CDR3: TGTGCCGCACTTCTACGGGGGCGGGGCACAGATACGCAGTATTTT. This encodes CAALLRGRGTDTQYF.

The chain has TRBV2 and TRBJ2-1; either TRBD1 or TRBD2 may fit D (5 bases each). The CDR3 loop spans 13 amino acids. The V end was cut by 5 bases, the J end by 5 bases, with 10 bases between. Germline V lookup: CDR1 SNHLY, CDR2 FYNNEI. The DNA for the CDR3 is TGTGCCAGCAGTCTCCGGGACGACAATGAGCAGTTCTTC. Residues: CASSLRDDNEQFF.

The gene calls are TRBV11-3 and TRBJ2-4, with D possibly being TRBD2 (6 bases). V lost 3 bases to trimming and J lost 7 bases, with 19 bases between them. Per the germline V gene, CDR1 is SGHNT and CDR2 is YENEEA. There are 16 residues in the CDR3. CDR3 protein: CASSLGGVGPRNIQYF. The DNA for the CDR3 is TGTGCCAGCAGCTTGGGCGGGGTCGGGCCAAGGAACATTCAGTACTTC.

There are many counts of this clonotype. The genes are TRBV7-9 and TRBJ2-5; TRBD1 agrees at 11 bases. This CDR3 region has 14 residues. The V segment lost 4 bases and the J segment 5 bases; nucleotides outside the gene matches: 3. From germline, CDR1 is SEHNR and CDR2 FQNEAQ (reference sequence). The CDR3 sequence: CASSSGQGEETQYF. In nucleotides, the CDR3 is TGTGCCAGCAGCTCGGGACAGGGGGAGGAGACCCAGTACTTC.

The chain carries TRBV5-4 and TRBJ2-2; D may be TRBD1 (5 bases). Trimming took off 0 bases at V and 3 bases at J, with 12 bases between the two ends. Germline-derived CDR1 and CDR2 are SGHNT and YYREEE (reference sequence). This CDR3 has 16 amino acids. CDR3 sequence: CASSLDQDTDTGELFF. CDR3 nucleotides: TGTGCCAGCAGCTTGGACCAGGACACCGACACCGGGGAGCTGTTTTTT.

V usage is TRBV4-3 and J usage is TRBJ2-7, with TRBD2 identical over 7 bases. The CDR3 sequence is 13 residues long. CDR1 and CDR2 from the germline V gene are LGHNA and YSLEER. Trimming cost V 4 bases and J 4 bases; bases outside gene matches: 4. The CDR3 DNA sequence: TGCGCCAGCAGCCCCGGCGGGAGATACGAGCAGTACTTC. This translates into CASSPGGRYEQYF.

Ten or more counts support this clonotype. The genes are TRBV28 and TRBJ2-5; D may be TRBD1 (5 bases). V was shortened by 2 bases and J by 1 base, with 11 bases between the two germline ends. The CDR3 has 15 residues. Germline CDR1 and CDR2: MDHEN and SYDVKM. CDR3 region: CASSLATESQETQYF. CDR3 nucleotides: TGTGCCAGCAGTTTAGCGACAGAAAGCCAAGAGACCCAGTACTTC.

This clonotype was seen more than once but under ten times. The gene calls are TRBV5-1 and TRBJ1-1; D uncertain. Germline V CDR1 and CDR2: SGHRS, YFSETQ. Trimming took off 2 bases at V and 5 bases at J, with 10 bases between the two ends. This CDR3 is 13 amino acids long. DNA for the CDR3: TGCGCCAGCAGCTTTACAAGGTTAACTGAAGCTTTCTTT. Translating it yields CASSFTRLTEAFF.

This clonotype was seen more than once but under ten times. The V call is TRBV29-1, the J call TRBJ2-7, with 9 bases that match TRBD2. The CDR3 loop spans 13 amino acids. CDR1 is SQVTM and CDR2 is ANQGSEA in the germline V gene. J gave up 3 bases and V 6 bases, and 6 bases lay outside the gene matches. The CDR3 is CSVDSGSNYEQYF. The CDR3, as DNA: TGCAGCGTAGATAGCGGGAGTAACTACGAGCAGTACTTC.

CDR3 sequence: CATTRDSNTDTQYF. The CDR3, as DNA: TGTGCCACCACCAGGGACAGCAACACAGATACGCAGTATTTT. V is TRBV24-1 and J is TRBJ2-3; TRBD1 agrees at 7 bases. This CDR3 has 14 amino acids. Germline V gives CDR1 KGHDR, CDR2 SFDVKD. Trimming at V came to 8 bases and at J to 2 bases, leaving 6 bases not matched to a gene.

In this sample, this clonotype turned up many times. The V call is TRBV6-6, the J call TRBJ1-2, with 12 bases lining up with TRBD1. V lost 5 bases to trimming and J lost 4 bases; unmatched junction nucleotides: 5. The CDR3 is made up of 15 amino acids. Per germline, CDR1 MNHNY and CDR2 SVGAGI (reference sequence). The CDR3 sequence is CASSPPGQGAYGYTF. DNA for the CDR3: TGTGCCAGCAGTCCCCCGGGACAGGGGGCCTATGGCTACACCTTC.

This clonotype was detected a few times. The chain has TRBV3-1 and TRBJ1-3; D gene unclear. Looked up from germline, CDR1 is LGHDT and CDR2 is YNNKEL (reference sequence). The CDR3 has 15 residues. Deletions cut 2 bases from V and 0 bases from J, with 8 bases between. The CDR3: CASSQPQSSGNTIYF. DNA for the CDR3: TGTGCCAGCAGCCAACCACAGAGCTCTGGAAACACCATATATTTT.

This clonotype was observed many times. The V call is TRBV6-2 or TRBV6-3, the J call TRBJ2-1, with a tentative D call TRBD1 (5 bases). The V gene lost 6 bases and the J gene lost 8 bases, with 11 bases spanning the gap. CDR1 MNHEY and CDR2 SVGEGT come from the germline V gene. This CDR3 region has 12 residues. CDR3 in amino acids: CASRSQGHEQFF. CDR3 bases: TGTGCCAGCAGGTCTCAGGGTCATGAGCAGTTCTTC.

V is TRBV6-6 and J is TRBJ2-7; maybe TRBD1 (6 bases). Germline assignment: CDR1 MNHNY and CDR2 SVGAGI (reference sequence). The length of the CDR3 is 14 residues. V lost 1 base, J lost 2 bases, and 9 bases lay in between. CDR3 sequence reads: CASSYWDKTYEQYF. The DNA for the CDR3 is TGTGCCAGCAGTTACTGGGACAAAACCTACGAGCAGTACTTC.

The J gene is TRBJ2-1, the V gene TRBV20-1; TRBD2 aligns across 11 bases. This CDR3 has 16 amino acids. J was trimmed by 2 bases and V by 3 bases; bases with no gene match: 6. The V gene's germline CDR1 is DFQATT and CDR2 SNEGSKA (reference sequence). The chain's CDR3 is CSASDGTSGPYNEQFF. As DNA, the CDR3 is TGCAGTGCTAGTGACGGGACTAGCGGCCCCTACAATGAGCAGTTCTTC.

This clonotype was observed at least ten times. The CDR3 sequence is CSASGRADTQYF. For the CDR3, the DNA is TGCAGTGCTAGTGGCAGGGCAGATACGCAGTATTTT. This rearrangement joins TRBV20-1 to TRBJ2-3, with a weak D call TRBD1 (5 bases). The V gene's germline CDR1 is DFQATT and CDR2 SNEGSKA (reference sequence). This CDR3 spans 12 amino acids. Trimming took off 3 bases at V and 4 bases at J, with 8 bases between the two ends.

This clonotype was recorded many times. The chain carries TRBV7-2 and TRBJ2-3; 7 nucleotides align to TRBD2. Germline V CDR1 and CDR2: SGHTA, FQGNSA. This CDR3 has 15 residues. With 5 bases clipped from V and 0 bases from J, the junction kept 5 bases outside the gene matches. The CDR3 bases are TGTGCCAGCAGCATTAGCGGGCCGAGCACAGATACGCAGTATTTT. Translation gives CASSISGPSTDTQYF.

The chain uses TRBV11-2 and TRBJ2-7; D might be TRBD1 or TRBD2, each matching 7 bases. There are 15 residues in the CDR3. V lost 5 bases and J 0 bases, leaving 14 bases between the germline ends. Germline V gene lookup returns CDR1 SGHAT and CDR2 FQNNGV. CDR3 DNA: TGTGCCAGCAGCGAGGGACAGCGGGGCTCCTACGAGCAGTACTTC. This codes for CASSEGQRGSYEQYF. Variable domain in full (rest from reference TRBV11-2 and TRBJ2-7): EAGVAQSPRYKIIEKRQSVAFWCNPISGHATLYWYQQILGQGPKLLIQFQNNGVVDDSQLPKDRFSAERLKGVDSTLKIQPAKLEDSAVYLCASSEGQRGSYEQYFGPGTRLTVT.

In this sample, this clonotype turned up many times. For the CDR3, the DNA is TGTGCCAGCAGCCGGGGACAGATAGAAGCTTTCTTT. It translates to CASSRGQIEAFF. The chain couples TRBV3-1 to TRBJ1-1; 7 positions match TRBD1. The CDR3 runs 12 residues. J gave up 8 bases and V 4 bases, and 4 bases lay outside the gene matches. CDR1 and CDR2 from the germline V gene are LGHDT and YNNKEL (reference sequence).

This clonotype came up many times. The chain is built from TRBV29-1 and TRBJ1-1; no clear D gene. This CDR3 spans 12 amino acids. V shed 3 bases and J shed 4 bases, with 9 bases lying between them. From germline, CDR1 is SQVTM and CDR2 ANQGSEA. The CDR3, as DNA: TGCAGCGTTGACGGATCGGGCACTGAAGCTTTCTTT. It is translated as CSVDGSGTEAFF. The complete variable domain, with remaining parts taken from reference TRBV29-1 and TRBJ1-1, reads SAVISQKPSRDICQRGTSLTIQCQVDSQVTMMFWYRQQPGQSLTLIATANQGSEATYESGFVIDKFPISRPNLTFSTLTVSNMSPEDSSIYLCSVDGSGTEAFFGQGTRLTVV.